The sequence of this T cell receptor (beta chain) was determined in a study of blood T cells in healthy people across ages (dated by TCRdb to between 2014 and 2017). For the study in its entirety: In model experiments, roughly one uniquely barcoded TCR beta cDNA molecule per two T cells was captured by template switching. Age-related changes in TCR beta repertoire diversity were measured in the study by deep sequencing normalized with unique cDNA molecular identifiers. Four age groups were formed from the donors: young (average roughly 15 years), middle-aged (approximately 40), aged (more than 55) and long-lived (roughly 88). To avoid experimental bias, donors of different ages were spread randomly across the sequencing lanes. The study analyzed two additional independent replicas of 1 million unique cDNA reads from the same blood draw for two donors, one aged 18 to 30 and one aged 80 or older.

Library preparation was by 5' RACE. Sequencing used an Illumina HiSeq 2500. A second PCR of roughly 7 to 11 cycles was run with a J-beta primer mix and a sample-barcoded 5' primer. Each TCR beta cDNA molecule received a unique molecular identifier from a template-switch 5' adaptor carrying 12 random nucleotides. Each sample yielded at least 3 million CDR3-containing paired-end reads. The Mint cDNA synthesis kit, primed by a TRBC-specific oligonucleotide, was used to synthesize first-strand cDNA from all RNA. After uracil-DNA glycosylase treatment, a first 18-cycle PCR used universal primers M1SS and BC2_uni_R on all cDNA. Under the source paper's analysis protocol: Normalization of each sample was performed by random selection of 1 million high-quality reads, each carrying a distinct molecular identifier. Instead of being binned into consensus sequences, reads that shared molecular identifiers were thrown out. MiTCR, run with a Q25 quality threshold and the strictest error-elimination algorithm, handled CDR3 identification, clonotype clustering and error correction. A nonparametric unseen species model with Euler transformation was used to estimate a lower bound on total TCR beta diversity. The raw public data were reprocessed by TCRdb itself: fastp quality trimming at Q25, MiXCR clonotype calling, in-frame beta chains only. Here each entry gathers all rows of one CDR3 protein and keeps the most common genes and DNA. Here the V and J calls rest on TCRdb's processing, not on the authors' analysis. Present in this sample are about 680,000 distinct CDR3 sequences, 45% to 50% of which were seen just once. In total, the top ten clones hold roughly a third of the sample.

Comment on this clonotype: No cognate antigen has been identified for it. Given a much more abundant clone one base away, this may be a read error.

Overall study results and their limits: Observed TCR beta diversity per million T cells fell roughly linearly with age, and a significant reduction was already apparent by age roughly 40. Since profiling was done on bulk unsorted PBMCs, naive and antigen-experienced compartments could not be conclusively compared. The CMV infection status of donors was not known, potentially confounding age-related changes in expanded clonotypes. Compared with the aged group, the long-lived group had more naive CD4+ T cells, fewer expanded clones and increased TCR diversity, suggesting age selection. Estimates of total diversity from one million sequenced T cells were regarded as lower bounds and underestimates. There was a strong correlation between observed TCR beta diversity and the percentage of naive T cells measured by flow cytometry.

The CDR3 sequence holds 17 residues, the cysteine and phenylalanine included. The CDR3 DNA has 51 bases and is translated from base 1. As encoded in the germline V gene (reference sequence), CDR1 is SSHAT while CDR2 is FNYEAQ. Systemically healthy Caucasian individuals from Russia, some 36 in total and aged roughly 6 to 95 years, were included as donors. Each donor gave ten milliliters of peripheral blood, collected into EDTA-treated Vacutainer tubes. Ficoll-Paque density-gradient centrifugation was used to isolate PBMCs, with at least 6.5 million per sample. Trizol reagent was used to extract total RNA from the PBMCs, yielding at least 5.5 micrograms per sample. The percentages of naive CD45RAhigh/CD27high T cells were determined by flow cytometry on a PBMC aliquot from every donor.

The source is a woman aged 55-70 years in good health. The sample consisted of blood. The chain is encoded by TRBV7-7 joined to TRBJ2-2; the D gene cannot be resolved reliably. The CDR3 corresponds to CASSRSWAEKNTRELFF. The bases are TGTGCCAGCAGTCGGTCCTGGGCGGAGAAAAACACCCGGGAGCTGTTTTTT.